This T cell receptor beta chain was sequenced during a study of CD8 T cells in Susac syndrome. A word on this clonotype: The antigen is undetermined.

V was pared by 4 bases and J by 3 bases, with 9 bases of the junction left unmatched. The CDR3 contains 15 residues. Germline V gives CDR1 SGDLS, CDR2 YYNGEE. RNA, at about 0.45 to 1 ug, was reverse transcribed with random hexamers. Amplification of TCR beta CDR3 by immunoSEQ multiplex PCR spanned 54 Vbeta and 13 Jbeta. TCRdb itself ran the immunoSEQ multiplex PCR reads through MiXCR, one entry per CDR3 protein. In the table there are around 150,000 distinct CDR3 sequences, 94% of which are singletons. Notes on the study in general: The study acknowledged a relatively small number of individuals in its TCR sequencing and HLA analysis.

Controls matched for sex and age were healthy donors. Negative isolation yielded the CD8+ and CD4+ T cells, while FACS enriched the TEMRA cells. The sequenced material came from CD8+ T cells from PBMCs. The J gene is TRBJ2-5, the V gene TRBV9; 7 bases agree with TRBD2. The TCR comes from a human donor in good health. The CDR3 DNA follows: TGTGCCAGCAGCTCGGGAGCGGGATCCAAAGAGACCCAGTACTTC. Translating it yields CASSSGAGSKETQYF. The entire variable domain, with the rest obtained from reference TRBV9 and TRBJ2-5, is as follows: DSGVTQTPKHLITATGQRVTLRCSPRSGDLSVYWYQQSLDQGLQFLIQYYNGEERAKGNILERFSAQQFPDLHSELNLSSLELGDSALYFCASSSGAGSKETQYFGPGTRLLVL.